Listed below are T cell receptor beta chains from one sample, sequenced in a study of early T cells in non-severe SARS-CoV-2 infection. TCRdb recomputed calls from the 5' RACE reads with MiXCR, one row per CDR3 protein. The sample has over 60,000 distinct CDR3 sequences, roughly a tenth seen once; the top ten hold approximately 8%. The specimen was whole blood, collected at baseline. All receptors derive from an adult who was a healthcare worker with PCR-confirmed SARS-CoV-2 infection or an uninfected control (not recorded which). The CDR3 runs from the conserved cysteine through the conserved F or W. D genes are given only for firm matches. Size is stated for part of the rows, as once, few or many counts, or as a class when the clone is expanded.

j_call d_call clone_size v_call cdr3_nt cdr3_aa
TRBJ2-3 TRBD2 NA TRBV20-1 TGCAGTGCTAGACACGGGTGGGAGCGGGGAGCCACAGATACGCAGTATTTT CSARHGWERGATDTQYF
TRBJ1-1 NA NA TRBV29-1 TGCAGCGTTGAGTCAGGCCACTTCGAAGCTTTCTTT CSVESGHFEAFF
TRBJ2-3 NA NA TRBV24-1 TGTGCCACCAGTCCTGTAAGGGGCGCCGGCACAGATACGCAGTATTTT CATSPVRGAGTDTQYF
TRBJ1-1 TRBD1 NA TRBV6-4 TGTGCCAGCACCGAGGGGGACAGGTCTGAAGCTTTCTTT CASTEGDRSEAFF
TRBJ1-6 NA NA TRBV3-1 TGTGCCAGCAGCCAGGCTAACAGGAATTCACCCCTCCACTTT CASSQANRNSPLHF
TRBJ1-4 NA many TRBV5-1 TGCGCCAGCAGCTTGGGCAGCCCCGAAAAACTGTTTTTT CASSLGSPEKLFF
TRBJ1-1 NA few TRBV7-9 TGTGCCAGCAGTCAGGTCCGGGGAGTCACTGAAGCTTTCTTT CASSQVRGVTEAFF
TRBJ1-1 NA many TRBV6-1 TGTGCCAGCAGACCAACAGGGTTGGACACTGAAGCTTTCTTT CASRPTGLDTEAFF
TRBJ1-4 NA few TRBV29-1 TGCAGCGTTGGAGACACTCTAACTAATGAAAAACTGTTTTTT CSVGDTLTNEKLFF
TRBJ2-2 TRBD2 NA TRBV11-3 TGTGCCAGCAGCTTAGGAGCGGGGGCTACTAACACCGGGGAGCTGTTTTTT CASSLGAGATNTGELFF
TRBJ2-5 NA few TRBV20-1 TGCAGTATCACTGGGTCAGGGTTTGAGACCCAGTACTTC CSITGSGFETQYF
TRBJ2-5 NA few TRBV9 TGTGCCAGCAGCGTAGGCCCCGGGCCCGGGGAGACCCAGTACTTC CASSVGPGPGETQYF
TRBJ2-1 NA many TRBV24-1 TGTGCCACCAGTGAAGGGGGGCAAGGCTCCTACAATGAGCAGTTCTTC CATSEGGQGSYNEQFF
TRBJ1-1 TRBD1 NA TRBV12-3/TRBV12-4 TGTGCCAGCAGTTCATGGACAGGCGGGCGGAGTGAAGCTTTCTTT CASSSWTGGRSEAFF
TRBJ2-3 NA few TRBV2 TGTGCCAGCAGTGGAGGCAGCCCTAGCACAGATACGCAGTATTTT CASSGGSPSTDTQYF
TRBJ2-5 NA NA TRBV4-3 TGCGCCAGCAGCCTCCTTAGGGGATCGGAGACCCAGTACTTC CASSLLRGSETQYF
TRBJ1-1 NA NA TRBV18 TGTGCCAGCTCACCGGGAATGAACGGACAGACGAACACTGAAGCTTTCTTT CASSPGMNGQTNTEAFF
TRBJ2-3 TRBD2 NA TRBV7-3 TGTGCCAGCAGCCAGACTAGCGGCACAGATACGCAGTATTTT CASSQTSGTDTQYF
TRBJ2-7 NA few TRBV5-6 TGTGCCAGCAGCCCTGAGGGCGGCTTAAGCTCCTACGAGCAGTACTTC CASSPEGGLSSYEQYF
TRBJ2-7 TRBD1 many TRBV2 TGTGCCAGCAGTGAAGGGACAGGGTTCTACGAGCAGTACTTC CASSEGTGFYEQYF
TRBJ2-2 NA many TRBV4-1 TGCGCCAGCAGCCAATTTGGGGGGCAAAGGAACACCGGGGAGCTGTTTTTT CASSQFGGQRNTGELFF
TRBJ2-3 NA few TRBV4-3 TGCGCCAGCAGCCAGGTGGCAGGGGCGGGAGATACGCAGTATTTT CASSQVAGAGDTQYF
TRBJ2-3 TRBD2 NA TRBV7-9 TGTGCCAGCAGCTTAGAATTCGGCGGGGGGAGCACAGATACGCAGTATTTT CASSLEFGGGSTDTQYF
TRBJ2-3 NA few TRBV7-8 TGTGCCAGCAGCTTAGAGGCCTTCACAGATACGCAGTATTTT CASSLEAFTDTQYF
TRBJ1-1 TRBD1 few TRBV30 TGTGCCTGGAGTAGAGGGACAGTGAACACTGAAGCTTTCTTT CAWSRGTVNTEAFF
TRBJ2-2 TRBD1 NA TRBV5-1 TGCGCCAGCAGCTACCTTCAGGGGGCAGGTACCACCGGGGAGCTGTTTTTT CASSYLQGAGTTGELFF
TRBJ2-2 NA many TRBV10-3 TGTGCCATCAGTGAGCTGGACCCTACGAACACCGGGGAGCTGTTTTTT CAISELDPTNTGELFF
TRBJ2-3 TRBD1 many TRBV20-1 TGCAGTGCTAGTTCGGACAGGGAGGCTAGCACAGATACGCAGTATTTT CSASSDREASTDTQYF
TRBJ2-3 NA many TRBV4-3 TGCGCCAGCAGCCAAGCTCCCCGGACAGATACGCAGTATTTT CASSQAPRTDTQYF
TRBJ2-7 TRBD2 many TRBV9 TGTGCCAGCAGCCCGTCCGGGGTAGCGGGGTCGTACGAGCAGTACTTC CASSPSGVAGSYEQYF
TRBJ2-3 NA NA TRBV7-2 TGTGCCAGCAGATTGGATGTCGGCACAGATACGCAGTATTTT CASRLDVGTDTQYF
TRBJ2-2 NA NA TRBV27 TGTGCCAGCAGTTTCCAGCCGAACACCGGGGAGCTGTTTTTT CASSFQPNTGELFF
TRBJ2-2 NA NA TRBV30 TGTGCCTGGATGAGAGGACGGGTCACCGGGGAGCTGTTTTTT CAWMRGRVTGELFF
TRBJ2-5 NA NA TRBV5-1 TGCGCCAGCAGCTTACAGGGAATTGAAGAGACCCAGTACTTC CASSLQGIEETQYF
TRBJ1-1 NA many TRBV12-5 TGTGCTAGTGGTTTATTTGGGGGTGAAACTGAAGCTTTCTTT CASGLFGGETEAFF
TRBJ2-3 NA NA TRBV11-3 TGTGCCAGCAGCGCTAGGGGCACAGATACGCAGTATTTT CASSARGTDTQYF
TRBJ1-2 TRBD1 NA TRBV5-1 TGCGCCAGCAGCCCGGGGACAGGCAAATATGGCTACACCTTC CASSPGTGKYGYTF
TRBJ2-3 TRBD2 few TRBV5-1 TGCGCCAGCAGCTTGGGCGGGACTACCACAGATACGCAGTATTTT CASSLGGTTTDTQYF
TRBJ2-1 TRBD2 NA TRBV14 TGTGCCAGCAGCCAAGCGCTAGCGGGGCACAATGAGCAGTTCTTC CASSQALAGHNEQFF
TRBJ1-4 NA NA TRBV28 TGTGCCAGCAGTTCTGGGGGGACCGTGAATGAAAAACTGTTTTTT CASSSGGTVNEKLFF